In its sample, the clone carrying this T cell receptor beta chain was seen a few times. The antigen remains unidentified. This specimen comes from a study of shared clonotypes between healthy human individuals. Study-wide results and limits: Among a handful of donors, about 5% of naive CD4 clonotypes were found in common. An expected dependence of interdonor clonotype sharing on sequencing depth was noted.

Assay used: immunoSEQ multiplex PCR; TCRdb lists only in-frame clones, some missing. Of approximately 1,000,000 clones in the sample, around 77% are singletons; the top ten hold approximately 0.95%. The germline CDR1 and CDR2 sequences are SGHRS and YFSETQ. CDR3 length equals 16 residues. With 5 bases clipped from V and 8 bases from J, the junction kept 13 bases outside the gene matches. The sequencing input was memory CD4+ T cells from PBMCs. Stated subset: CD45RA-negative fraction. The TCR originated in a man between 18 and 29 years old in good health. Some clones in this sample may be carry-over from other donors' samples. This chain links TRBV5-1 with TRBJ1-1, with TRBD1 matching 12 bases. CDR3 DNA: TGCGCCAGCAGATCGGGACAGGGGGCCGATTTAAGAGAAGCTTTCTTT. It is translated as CASRSGQGADLREAFF.